Shown below are 14 T cell receptor beta chains from a single sample sequenced in a study of blood T cells in healthy people across ages. The second PCR ran about 6 to 12 cycles with a sample-barcoded 5' primer and J-beta primers. Using its own MiXCR run on the 5' RACE reads, TCRdb lists one record per CDR3 protein. The top ten hold 3.5% to 4% of the sample, which has about 630,000 distinct CDR3 sequences, roughly 21% seen once. The sequencing input was blood. Receptor source: a man in his 70s in good health.

Concerning this clonotype itself: Mismatch with germline at one junction end may stem from a read error. The V call is TRBV20-1, the J call TRBJ2-7, with 8 bases identical to TRBD1. Germline assignment: CDR1 DFQATT and CDR2 SNEGSKA (reference sequence). The CDR3 extends over 14 amino acids. CDR3 residues: CSALRDLTGEERYF. The DNA for the CDR3 is TGCAGTGCCCTGAGAGATCTGACAGGGGAAGAGCGGTACTTC.

The chain carries TRBV6-2 or TRBV6-3 and TRBJ2-4; no firm D call. The CDR3 is 16 amino acids. V lost 4 bases and J 0 bases, leaving 13 bases between the germline ends. Germline values: CDR1 MNHEY, CDR2 SVGEGT. CDR3 nucleotides: TGTGCCAGCAGTTTACGACCGGGCCTAGCCAAAAACATTCAGTACTTC. Its protein is CASSLRPGLAKNIQYF.

In its sample, this clonotype was seen a few times. The chain is built from TRBV6-1 and TRBJ1-3, with a possible D match to TRBD1 (5 bases). CDR3 length: 18 amino acids. V lost 2 bases and J lost 0, with 17 bases in between. CDR1 and CDR2 (germline): MNHNS, SASEGT. CDR3 region: CASSERGGALSSGNTIYF. CDR3 sequence (DNA): TGTGCCAGCAGTGAACGGGGCGGGGCCTTAAGCTCTGGAAACACCATATATTTT.

The CDR3 loop reads CASSLAGTGGFNNEQFF. The CDR3 DNA follows: TGTGCCAGCAGTTTAGCAGGGACAGGGGGGTTCAACAATGAGCAGTTCTTC. The V call is TRBV12-3 or TRBV12-4, the J call TRBJ2-1; 11 nucleotides match TRBD1. Trimming cost V 0 bases and J 5 bases; bases outside gene matches: 6. The CDR3 spans 17 residues.

This clonotype has a handful of counts. CDR3 DNA: TGCAGTGCTAGACCAGGACAGGGCGGAGCTTTCTTT. Translation gives CSARPGQGGAFF. V and J are TRBV20-1 and TRBJ1-1; TRBD1 aligns across 8 bases. The CDR3 covers 12 residues. Germline assignment: CDR1 DFQATT and CDR2 SNEGSKA (reference sequence). Trimming cost V 2 bases and J 10 bases; bases outside gene matches: 6.

The rearrangement links TRBV20-1 to TRBJ2-1; 9 nucleotides agree with TRBD2. V was clipped by 5 bases and J by 4 bases; unmatched bases: 6. This CDR3 spans 14 amino acids. Germline CDR1 reads DFQATT; CDR2 reads SNEGSKA (reference sequence). The CDR3 sequence: CSAPAGGKYNEQFF. The CDR3 DNA follows: TGCAGTGCTCCAGCGGGAGGCAAGTACAATGAGCAGTTCTTC.

In its sample, this clonotype was seen a few times. This chain joins TRBV6-5 and TRBJ1-5; D not resolved. V lost 6 bases, J lost 1 base, and 16 bases lay in between. There are 16 residues in the CDR3. The germline CDR1 and CDR2 sequences are MNHEY and SVGAGI. The CDR3 nucleotides read TGTGCCAGCAGCCCCCTGGGGTTCGGGAGCAATCAGCCCCAGCATTTT. Encoded protein: CASSPLGFGSNQPQHF.

This clonotype was detected a few times. This chain connects TRBV2 to TRBJ1-1, with D tentatively TRBD1 (6 bases). Trimming removed 2 bases at V and 2 bases at J, with 12 bases between. CDR1 is SNHLY and CDR2 is FYNNEI in the germline V gene. The CDR3 contains 15 residues. The CDR3, as DNA: TGTGCCAGCAGTGAACAGGGGCAGGTTAACACTGAAGCTTTCTTT. It encodes CASSEQGQVNTEAFF.

V and J are TRBV3-1 and TRBJ2-7, with D possibly TRBD2 on 7 matching bases. The end of the DNA aligns better with TRBJ2-1, so the J call may be wrong. CDR1 LGHDT and CDR2 YNNKEL come from the germline V gene (reference sequence). This CDR3 has 17 amino acids. The chain's CDR3 is CASSPRQTRGGYNEQFF. DNA for the CDR3: TGTGCCAGCAGCCCCCGCCAGACTAGGGGGGGATACAATGAGCAGTTCTTC.

As regards this clonotype: Germline is not matched at one junction end, which may reflect a read error. The V call is TRBV2, the J call TRBJ2-5, with 7 positions matching TRBD1. Gene TRBJ2-7 matches the end of the DNA better, so the J call may be wrong. The CDR3 runs to 15 residues. Germline CDR1 SNHLY, CDR2 FYNNEI. In nucleotides, the CDR3 is TGTGCCGGCAGTGGGCGAGGACAGGAGTTGGGCGAGCAGTACTTC. Translated: CAGSGRGQELGEQYF.

The V gene is TRBV7-2, the J gene TRBJ1-2; 7 nucleotides line up with TRBD1. Germline V lookup: CDR1 SGHTA, CDR2 FQGNSA. The CDR3 covers 16 residues. J gave up 5 bases and V 5 bases, and 14 bases lay outside the gene matches. CDR3 sequence reads: CASSEGQQIGTYGYTF. The CDR3 DNA sequence: TGTGCCAGCAGCGAGGGACAGCAAATAGGGACTTATGGCTACACCTTC.

This chain links TRBV19 with TRBJ2-5; D is possibly TRBD1 or TRBD2 (5 bases each). The CDR3 runs to 16 residues. V shed 0 bases and J shed 1 base, with 12 bases lying between them. Germline V CDR1 and CDR2: LNHDA, SQIVND (reference sequence). In DNA, the CDR3 is TGTGCCAGTAGTATAGACCATGGTGGGGGCCAAGAGACCCAGTACTTC. It is translated as CASSIDHGGGQETQYF.

The genes are TRBV18 and TRBJ1-2; D possibly corresponds to TRBD1 (6 bases). V lost 3 bases and J lost 1, with 12 bases in between. Germline CDR1 reads KGHSH; CDR2 reads LQKENI. CDR3 length: 15 amino acids. The CDR3, as DNA: TGTGCCAGCTCACCGACAGGAAACAATAACTATGGCTACACCTTC. Amino acids: CASSPTGNNNYGYTF.

To note about this clonotype: A much larger clone differs from this one at a single base, so this may be a read error. The chain joins TRBV24-1 to TRBJ2-1, with TRBD1 as a possible D gene (6 bases). Germline CDR1 is KGHDR and CDR2 is SFDVKD. The CDR3 is 15 amino acids. DNA for the CDR3: TGTGCCGCCAGTGATCGCGACAGGACCTACAATGAGCAGTTCTTC. Translated: CAASDRDRTYNEQFF.